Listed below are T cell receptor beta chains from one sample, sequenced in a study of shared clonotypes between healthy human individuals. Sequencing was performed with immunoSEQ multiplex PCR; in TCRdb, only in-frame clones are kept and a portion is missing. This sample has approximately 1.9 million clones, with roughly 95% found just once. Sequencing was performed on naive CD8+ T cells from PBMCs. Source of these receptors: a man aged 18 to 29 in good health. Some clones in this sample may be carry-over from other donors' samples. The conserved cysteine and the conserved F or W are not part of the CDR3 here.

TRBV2	ASRGPQGGELF
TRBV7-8	ASSTSGNEQF
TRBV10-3	AISEPDRAVVYNEQF
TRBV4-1	ASSQDRTGAYEQY
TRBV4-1	ASSHPGKLGHEQY
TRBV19	ASSPRQGGNYGYT
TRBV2	ASSVLAGPYNEQF
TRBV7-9	AAEGGTDTQY
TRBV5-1	ASSLALAGVDYEQY
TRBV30	AWRDQGYYGYT
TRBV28	ASSLNREGRAPYGYT
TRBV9	ASSAGQGTPYEQY
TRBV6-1	ASSAKPPRGSGANVLT
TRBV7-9	ASSIPASGRAFPQY
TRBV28	ASSAQGYSNQPQH
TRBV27	ASSFVGMGNEQF
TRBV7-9	ASSFPSTLQRNEQY